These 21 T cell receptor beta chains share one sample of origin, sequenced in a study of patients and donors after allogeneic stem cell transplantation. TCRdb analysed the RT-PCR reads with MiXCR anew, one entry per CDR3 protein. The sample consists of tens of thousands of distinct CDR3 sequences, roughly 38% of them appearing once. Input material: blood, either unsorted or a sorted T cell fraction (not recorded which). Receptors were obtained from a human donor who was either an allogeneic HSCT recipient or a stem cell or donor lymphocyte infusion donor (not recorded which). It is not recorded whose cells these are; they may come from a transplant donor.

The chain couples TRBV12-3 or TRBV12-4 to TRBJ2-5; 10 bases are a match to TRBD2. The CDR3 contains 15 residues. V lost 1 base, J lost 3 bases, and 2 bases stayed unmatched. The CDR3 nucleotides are TGTGCCAGCAGTTTAGGCCTAGCGGGAGAAGAGACCCAGTACTTC. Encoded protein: CASSLGLAGEETQYF.

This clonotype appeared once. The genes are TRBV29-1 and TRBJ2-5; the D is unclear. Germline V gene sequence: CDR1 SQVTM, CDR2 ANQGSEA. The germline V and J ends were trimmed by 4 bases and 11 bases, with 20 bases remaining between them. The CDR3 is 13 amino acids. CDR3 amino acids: CSVATHLSTGQYF. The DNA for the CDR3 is TGCAGCGTTGCCACACATCTCTCAACGGGTCAGTACTTC.

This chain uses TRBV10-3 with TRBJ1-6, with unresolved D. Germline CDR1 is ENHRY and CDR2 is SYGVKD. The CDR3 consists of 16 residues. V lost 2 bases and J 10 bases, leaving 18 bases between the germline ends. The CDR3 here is CAISEVRTHVTSPLHF. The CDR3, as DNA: TGTGCCATCAGTGAGGTGCGGACCCACGTAACATCACCCCTCCACTTT.

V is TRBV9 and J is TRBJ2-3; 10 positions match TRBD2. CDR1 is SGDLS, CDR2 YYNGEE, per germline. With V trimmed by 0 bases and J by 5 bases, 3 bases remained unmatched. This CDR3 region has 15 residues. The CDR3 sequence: CASSVEVAGGDTQYF. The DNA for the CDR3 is TGTGCCAGCAGCGTAGAGGTAGCGGGAGGAGATACGCAGTATTTT.

The CDR3 loop reads CAGGTSNTGELFF. CDR3 nucleotide sequence: TGTGCCGGGGGGACTTCGAACACCGGGGAGCTGTTTTTT. This chain links TRBV7-9 with TRBJ2-2; weak D call: TRBD2 (6 bases). V lost 11 bases to trimming and J lost 0 bases, with 10 bases between them. There are 13 residues in the CDR3. Germline CDR1 and CDR2: SEHNR and FQNEAQ (reference sequence).

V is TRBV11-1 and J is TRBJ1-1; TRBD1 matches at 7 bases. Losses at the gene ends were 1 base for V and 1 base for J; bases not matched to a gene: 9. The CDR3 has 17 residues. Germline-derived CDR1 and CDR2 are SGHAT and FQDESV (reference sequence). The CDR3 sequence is CASSLDYDRVANTEAFF. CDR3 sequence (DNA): TGTGCCAGCAGCTTAGATTACGACAGGGTGGCGAACACTGAAGCTTTCTTT.

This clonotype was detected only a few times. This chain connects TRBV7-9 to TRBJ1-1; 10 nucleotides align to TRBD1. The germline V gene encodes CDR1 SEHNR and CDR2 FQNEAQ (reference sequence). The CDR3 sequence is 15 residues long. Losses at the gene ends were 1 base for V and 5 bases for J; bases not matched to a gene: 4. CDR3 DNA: TGTGCCAGCAGCTTAGGACAGGGGGCAGAAACTGAAGCTTTCTTT. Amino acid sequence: CASSLGQGAETEAFF. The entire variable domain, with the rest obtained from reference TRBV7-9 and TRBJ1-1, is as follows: DTGVSQNPRHKITKRGQNVTFRCDPISEHNRLYWYRQTLGQGPEFLTYFQNEAQLEKSRLLSDRFSAERPKGSFSTLEIQRTEQGDSAMYLCASSLGQGAETEAFFGQGTRLTVV.

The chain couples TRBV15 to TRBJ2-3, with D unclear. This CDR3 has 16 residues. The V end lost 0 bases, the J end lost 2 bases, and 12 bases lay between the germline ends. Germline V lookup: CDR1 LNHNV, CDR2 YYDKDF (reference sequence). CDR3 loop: CATSREELGHTDTQYF. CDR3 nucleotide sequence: TGTGCCACCAGCAGAGAGGAGTTAGGCCACACAGATACGCAGTATTTT.

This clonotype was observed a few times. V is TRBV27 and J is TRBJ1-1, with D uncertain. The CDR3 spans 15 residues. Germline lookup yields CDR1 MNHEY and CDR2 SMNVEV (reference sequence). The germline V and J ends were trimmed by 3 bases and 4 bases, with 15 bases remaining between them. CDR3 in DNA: TGTGCCAGCAGTTTTGCGGGCGGTTTAGGCACTGAAGCTTTCTTT. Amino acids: CASSFAGGLGTEAFF.

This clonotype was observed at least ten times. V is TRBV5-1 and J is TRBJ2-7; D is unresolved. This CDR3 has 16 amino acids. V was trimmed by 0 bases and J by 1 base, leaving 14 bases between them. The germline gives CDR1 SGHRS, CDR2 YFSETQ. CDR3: CASSLGADEPSYEQYF. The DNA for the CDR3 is TGCGCCAGCAGCTTGGGGGCAGACGAACCATCCTACGAGCAGTACTTC.

CDR3 protein: CSARLAGGSGEQFF. Here the CDR3 DNA reads TGCAGTGCTAGGCTAGCGGGAGGTAGTGGTGAGCAGTTCTTC. The genes are TRBV20-1 and TRBJ2-1, with 11 bases aligning to TRBD2. This CDR3 is 14 amino acids long. Germline V gene lookup returns CDR1 DFQATT and CDR2 SNEGSKA (reference sequence). Trimming cost V 3 bases and J 9 bases; bases outside gene matches: 7.

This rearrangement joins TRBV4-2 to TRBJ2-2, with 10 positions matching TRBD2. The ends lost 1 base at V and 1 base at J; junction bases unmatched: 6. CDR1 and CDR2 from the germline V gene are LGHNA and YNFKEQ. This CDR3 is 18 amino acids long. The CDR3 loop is CASSQVRASGGNTGELFF. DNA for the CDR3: TGTGCCAGCAGCCAAGTCCGGGCTAGCGGGGGGAACACCGGGGAGCTGTTTTTT.

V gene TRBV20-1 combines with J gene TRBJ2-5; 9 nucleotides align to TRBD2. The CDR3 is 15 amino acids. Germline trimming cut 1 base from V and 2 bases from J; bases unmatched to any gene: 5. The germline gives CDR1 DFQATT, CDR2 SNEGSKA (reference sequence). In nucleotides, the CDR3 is TGCAGTGCTAGAGGCGCTAGCGGGATACAAGAGACCCAGTACTTC. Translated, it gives CSARGASGIQETQYF.

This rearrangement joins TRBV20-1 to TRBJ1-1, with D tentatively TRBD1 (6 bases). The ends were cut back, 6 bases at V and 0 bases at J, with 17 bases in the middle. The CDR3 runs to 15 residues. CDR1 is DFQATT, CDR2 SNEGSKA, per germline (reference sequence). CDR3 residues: CSARPGAGLNTEAFF. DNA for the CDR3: TGCAGTGCCCGACCGGGGGCGGGACTGAACACTGAAGCTTTCTTT.

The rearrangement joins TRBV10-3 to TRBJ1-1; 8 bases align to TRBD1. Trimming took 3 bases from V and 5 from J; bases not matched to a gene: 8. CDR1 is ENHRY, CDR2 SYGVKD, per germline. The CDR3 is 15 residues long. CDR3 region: CAISDRQGRGTEAFF. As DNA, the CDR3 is TGTGCCATCAGTGATCGACAGGGGAGAGGGACTGAAGCTTTCTTT.

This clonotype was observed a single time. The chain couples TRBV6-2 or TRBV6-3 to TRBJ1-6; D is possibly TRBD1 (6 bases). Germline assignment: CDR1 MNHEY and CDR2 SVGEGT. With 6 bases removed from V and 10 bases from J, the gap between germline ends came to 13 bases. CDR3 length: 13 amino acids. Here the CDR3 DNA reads TGTGCCAGCAGCCGACAGGTGGCCTCACCCCTCCACTTT. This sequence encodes CASSRQVASPLHF.

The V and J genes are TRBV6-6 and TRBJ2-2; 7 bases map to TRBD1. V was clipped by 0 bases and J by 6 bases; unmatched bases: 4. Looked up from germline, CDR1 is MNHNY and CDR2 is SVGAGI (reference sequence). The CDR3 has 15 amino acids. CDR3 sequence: CASSYSEQGAGELFF. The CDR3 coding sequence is TGTGCCAGCAGTTACTCGGAGCAGGGGGCCGGGGAGCTGTTTTTT.

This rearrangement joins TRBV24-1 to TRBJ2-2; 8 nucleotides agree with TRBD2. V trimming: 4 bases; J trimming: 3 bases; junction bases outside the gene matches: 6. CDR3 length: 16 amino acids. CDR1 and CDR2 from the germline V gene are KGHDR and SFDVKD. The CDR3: CATSDRRGGDTGELFF. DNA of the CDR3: TGTGCCACCAGTGACCGCCGGGGGGGCGACACCGGGGAGCTGTTTTTT.

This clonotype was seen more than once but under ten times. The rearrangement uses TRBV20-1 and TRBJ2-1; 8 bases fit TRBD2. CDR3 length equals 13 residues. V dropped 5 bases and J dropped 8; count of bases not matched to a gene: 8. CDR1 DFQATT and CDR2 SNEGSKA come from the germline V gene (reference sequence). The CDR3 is CSAPQAGADEQFF. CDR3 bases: TGCAGTGCTCCCCAAGCGGGAGCGGATGAGCAGTTCTTC.

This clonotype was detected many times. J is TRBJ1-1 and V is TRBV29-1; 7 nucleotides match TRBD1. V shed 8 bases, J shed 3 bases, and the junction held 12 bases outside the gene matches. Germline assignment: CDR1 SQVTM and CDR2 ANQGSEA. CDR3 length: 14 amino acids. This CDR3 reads CSPQALQGYTEAFF. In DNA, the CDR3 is TGCAGCCCACAAGCCTTACAGGGGTACACTGAAGCTTTCTTT.

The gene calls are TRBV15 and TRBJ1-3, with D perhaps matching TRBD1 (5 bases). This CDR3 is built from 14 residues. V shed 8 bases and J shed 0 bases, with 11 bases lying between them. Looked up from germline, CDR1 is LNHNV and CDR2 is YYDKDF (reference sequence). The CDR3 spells CATSGGSSGNTIYF. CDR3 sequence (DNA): TGTGCCACCTCTGGGGGGAGCTCTGGAAACACCATATATTTT.